This T cell receptor beta chain is drawn from a study of T cells in localized non-small cell lung cancer. Trimming shortened V by 5 bases and J by 0 bases, and 10 bases separated the two germline ends. Germline V gene lookup returns CDR1 SGHVS and CDR2 FNYEAQ. The CDR3 is made up of 15 amino acids. Generated by immunoSEQ multiplex PCR, the TCRdb table keeps only in-frame clones and is missing some. The data contain around 130,000 clones, more than 70% of them singletons. The origin of this receptor is a female donor over 55 with stage I lung adenocarcinoma. This rearrangement joins TRBV7-6 to TRBJ1-4, with unresolved D. The source was peripheral blood, collected before any cancer treatment. Written as DNA, the CDR3 is TGTGCCAGCAGCCCCCGACCTACAACTAATGAAAAACTGTTTTTT. Translated, it gives CASSPRPTTNEKLFF.